The T cell receptor (beta chain) described here comes from a study of cytomegalovirus exposure and HLA in healthy donors. The study ran its PCR with 60 Vbeta and 13 Jbeta primers. Libraries were prepared by immunoSEQ multiplex PCR; TCRdb keeps only in-frame clonotypes and omits some of them. The sample consists of 140,000 or so clones, over 60% of them appearing once. From germline, CDR1 is SGHRS and CDR2 YFSETQ. The CDR3 has 18 residues. After removal of 4 bases from V and 2 bases from J, the junction contained 7 bases not matched to a gene. This sequence joins TRBV5-1 and TRBJ2-3, with 16 bases matching TRBD2. This clonotype originated in a man between 40 and 49 years old in good health and CMV-seronegative. The sample taken for sequencing was PBMCs. CDR3 protein: CASSEGLAGGPVTDTQYF. CDR3 bases: TGCGCCAGCAGCGAGGGACTAGCGGGGGGGCCGGTCACAGATACGCAGTATTTT.